This TCR beta chain was documented in a study of technical replicates of blood from a handful of donors. The table came from immunoSEQ multiplex PCR; TCRdb's copy has only in-frame clones and leaves some out. The data show around 100,000 clones, with about 95% seen just once and about 0.35% held by the top ten. Germline CDR1 KGHSH, CDR2 LQKENI. V shed 6 bases, J shed 7 bases, and the junction held 8 bases outside the gene matches. The CDR3 has 15 amino acids. The source of this sequence is a human donor in good health. The chain carries TRBV18 and TRBJ1-4; 10 positions agree with TRBD1. Sequencing input: T cells isolated from PBMCs. CDR3 sequence: CASSRQGARGEKLFF. The CDR3 nucleotides are TGTGCCAGCTCCCGACAGGGGGCGAGAGGTGAAAAACTGTTTTTT. The full variable domain, its missing parts supplied by reference TRBV18 and TRBJ1-4, is NAGVMQNPRHLVRRRGQEARLRCSPMKGHSHVYWYRQLPEEGLKFMVYLQKENIIDESGMPKERFSAEFPKEGPSILRIQQVVRGDSAAYFCASSRQGARGEKLFFGSGTQLSVL.